The 27 T cell receptor beta chains below come from one sample, sequenced in a study of CD8+CD57+ T cells in acquired aplastic anemia. Patients sequenced had flow cytometry evidence of CD8+CD57+ cell expansion. Profiling of TCR beta VDJ combinations and CDR3 sequences used genomic DNA as template. TCRdb processed the reads anew with MiXCR; each CDR3 protein has one entry. The table includes approximately 150,000 distinct CDR3 sequences, roughly 50% detected once. The sequencing input was sorted CD4+, CD8+, or CD8+CD57+ T cells (not recorded which) from PBMCs. These receptors were obtained from a human donor with aplastic anemia.

The chain joins TRBV29-1 to TRBJ2-4, with 15 bases aligning to TRBD2. CDR1 is SQVTM and CDR2 is ANQGSEA in the germline V gene. The CDR3 is made up of 16 amino acids. Trimming at V came to 4 bases and at J to 3 bases, leaving 4 bases not matched to a gene. CDR3 amino acids: CSVGPGLAGGKNIQYF. CDR3 DNA sequence: TGCAGCGTTGGACCGGGACTAGCGGGGGGCAAAAACATTCAGTACTTC.

This chain joins TRBV10-3 and TRBJ1-2; weak D call: TRBD1 (5 bases). Per the germline V gene, CDR1 is ENHRY and CDR2 is SYGVKD. The V end lost 10 bases, the J end lost 4 bases, and 22 bases lay between the germline ends. This CDR3 is 15 amino acids long. For the CDR3, the DNA is TGTGCCACCGAGGTCGGCGTTGGGGGGACCTATGGCTACACCTTC. Translated, it gives CATEVGVGGTYGYTF.

This clonotype was seen just once. A junction boundary mismatches the germline segment, possibly from a read error. The V and J genes are TRBV29-1 and TRBJ1-1; 8 bases agree with TRBD1. The CDR3 runs 16 residues. Germline CDR1 SQVTM, CDR2 ANQGSEA. Written as DNA, the CDR3 is TGCAGCGTTGAACGCGCAGGGGGCTCGGTGGTCACTGAAGCCTTCTTT. Amino acids: CSVERAGGSVVTEAFF.

This clonotype was seen at least ten times. Possible read error: a much larger clone is one base away. V and J are TRBV6-1 and TRBJ2-7; 7 bases align to TRBD1. Germline-derived CDR1 and CDR2 are MNHNS and SASEGT. The CDR3 runs 15 residues. Trimming cost V 5 bases and J 0 bases; bases outside gene matches: 7. The CDR3 nucleotides are TGTGCCAGCAGTCTTCTTGGGACAGCCTCCTACGAGCAGTACTTC. It encodes CASSLLGTASYEQYF.

The chain combines TRBV5-1 with TRBJ2-5; D is perhaps TRBD1 (5 bases). V was shortened by 4 bases and J by 3 bases, with 13 bases between the two germline ends. This CDR3 spans 14 amino acids. Germline values: CDR1 SGHRS, CDR2 YFSETQ. CDR3 amino acids: CASSLGRVEETQYF. CDR3 nucleotide sequence: TGCGCCAGCAGCCTCGGCAGGGTGGAAGAGACCCAGTACTTC.

The V gene is TRBV25-1, the J gene TRBJ1-6; tentative D call: TRBD1 (5 bases). V lost 4 bases and J 3 bases, leaving 10 bases between the germline ends. Germline loops: CDR1 MGHDK, CDR2 SYGVNS. The CDR3 sequence is 15 residues long. The CDR3 sequence is CASSADDSYNSPLHF. The CDR3 DNA is TGTGCCAGCAGTGCGGACGACAGCTATAATTCACCCCTCCACTTT.

This clonotype was picked up many times. The chain carries TRBV19 and TRBJ2-7; D may correspond to TRBD1 or TRBD2 (5 bases each). Per the germline V gene, CDR1 is LNHDA and CDR2 is SQIVND (reference sequence). Trimming stripped 6 bases from V and 4 bases from J, with 13 bases between. The length of the CDR3 is 13 residues. The CDR3 region is CASSTVRGYEQYF. Written as DNA, the CDR3 is TGTGCCAGTAGCACCGTGAGGGGATACGAGCAGTACTTC.

This clonotype has at least ten counts. The V and J genes are TRBV6-1 and TRBJ1-1, with 7 bases matching TRBD1. CDR3 length: 14 amino acids. The germline V gene has CDR1 MNHNS and CDR2 SASEGT. The trim removed 6 bases at V and 5 bases at J, leaving 9 bases unmatched. The CDR3 DNA reads TGTGCCAGCAGAAACACGAACAGGGGAACTGAAGCTTTCTTT. This gives the protein CASRNTNRGTEAFF.

With respect to this clonotype: A read error may account for a junction end that differs from germline. The genes are TRBV20-1 and TRBJ2-1, with TRBD2 identical over 12 bases. Germline-derived CDR1 and CDR2 are DFQATT and SNEGSKA (reference sequence). The CDR3 contains 17 residues. CDR3 loop: CSAVTSGGPSSYNGQFF. The CDR3 DNA is TGCAGTGCTGTTACTAGCGGGGGGCCCAGCTCCTACAATGGGCAGTTCTTC.

V is TRBV10-3 and J is TRBJ2-3; TRBD2 matches at 7 bases. The CDR3 runs 14 residues. From germline, CDR1 is ENHRY and CDR2 SYGVKD. Unmatched junction bases numbered 5, after V lost 6 bases and J lost 2 bases. The CDR3 DNA sequence: TGTGCCATCAGGGCGGGGGACCCCACAGATACGCAGTATTTT. Amino acid sequence: CAIRAGDPTDTQYF.

This clonotype was observed a few times. The V call is TRBV2, the J call TRBJ1-6; D not resolved. Trimming removed 4 bases at V and 7 bases at J, with 8 bases between. The V gene's germline CDR1 is SNHLY and CDR2 FYNNEI. The CDR3 runs 13 residues. CDR3 bases: TGTGCCAGCAGTGGGTTTGGGAATTCACCCCTCCACTTT. It specifies CASSGFGNSPLHF.

To note about this clonotype: A much larger clone differs from this one at a single base, so this may be a read error. The chain has TRBV3-1 and TRBJ2-7, with 11 bases matching TRBD2. V was clipped by 0 bases and J by 0 bases; unmatched bases: 7. Germline CDR1 reads LGHDT; CDR2 reads YNNKEL (reference sequence). The CDR3 has 18 amino acids. CDR3 loop: CASSQEMIAGGSSYEQYF. CDR3 in DNA: TGTGCCAGCAGCCAAGAGATGATAGCGGGAGGGTCCTCCTACGAGCAGTACTTC.

The chain links TRBV12-3 or TRBV12-4 to TRBJ2-7, with 7 positions matching TRBD1. The CDR3 totals 14 residues. J lost 2 bases, V lost 4 bases, and 5 bases had no gene match. This chain's CDR3 is CASSYGQATYEQYF. The CDR3 bases are TGTGCCAGCAGTTACGGACAGGCCACCTACGAGCAGTACTTC.

The V gene is TRBV29-1, the J gene TRBJ1-1, with a weak D call TRBD1 (6 bases). V lost 4 bases, J lost 3 bases, and 9 bases lay in between. This CDR3 comprises 12 residues. CDR1 is SQVTM and CDR2 is ANQGSEA in the germline V gene. CDR3 nucleotides: TGCAGCGTTGGAGGGGGGTACACTGAAGCTTTCTTT. Translated: CSVGGGYTEAFF.

V gene TRBV6-5 combines with J gene TRBJ1-2; D gene ambiguous. Germline V gives CDR1 MNHEY, CDR2 SVGAGI. The CDR3 is 13 residues long. Trimming cost V 2 bases and J 4 bases, with 8 bases left between them. Here the CDR3 DNA reads TGTGCCAGCAGTTACGGGCAGAGCTATGGCTACACCTTC. Amino acids: CASSYGQSYGYTF.

This chain connects TRBV12-3 or TRBV12-4 to TRBJ2-1; 9 bases align to TRBD1. V lost 6 bases and J lost 8; bases outside the gene matches: 8. This CDR3 is 14 amino acids long. In DNA form, the CDR3 reads TGTGCCAGCAGACCCGGGACAGGGTACGATGAGCAGTTCTTC. Translating it yields CASRPGTGYDEQFF.

V and J are TRBV10-3 and TRBJ1-2; 9 bases are a match to TRBD1. The CDR3 contains 12 residues. Germline trimming cut 6 bases from V and 7 bases from J; bases unmatched to any gene: 3. Germline V gene lookup returns CDR1 ENHRY and CDR2 SYGVKD. The CDR3 spells CAIRGQGGGYTF. The CDR3 bases are TGTGCCATCAGGGGACAGGGCGGTGGCTACACCTTC.

This chain connects TRBV19 to TRBJ1-3, with 7 bases that match TRBD1. Per the germline V gene, CDR1 is LNHDA and CDR2 is SQIVND (reference sequence). After removal of 5 bases from V and 3 bases from J, the junction contained 4 bases not matched to a gene. The CDR3 runs 14 residues. The CDR3 DNA reads as TGTGCCAGTAGTGAGGGGGCCGGTGGAAACACCATATATTTT. It is translated as CASSEGAGGNTIYF.

About this clonotype itself: One base away lies a much larger clone, so this may be a sequencing read error. The gene calls are TRBV4-3 and TRBJ1-1; possible D gene TRBD1, 5 bases. This CDR3 contains 13 residues. From germline, CDR1 is LGHNA and CDR2 YSLEER. The CDR3: CGSSQERQFEAFF. The CDR3 DNA is TGCGGCAGCAGCCAAGAACGACAGTTTGAAGCTTTCTTT.

Worth noting for this clonotype: A much more abundant neighbour one base away suggests this may be a read error. CDR3 coding DNA: TGTGCCAGCACCCCGCGGACTGCCACTGAAACTTTCTTT. Encoded protein: CASTPRTATETFF. The gene calls are TRBV12-3 or TRBV12-4 and TRBJ1-1; D uncertain. The CDR3 runs 13 residues.

This clonotype was counted many times. The V and J genes are TRBV7-8 and TRBJ1-2, with D uncertain. Germline V gene sequence: CDR1 SGHVS, CDR2 FQNEAQ. CDR3 length equals 14 residues. V lost 1 base to trimming and J lost 5 bases, with 11 bases between them. CDR3 sequence: CASSLGLAGYGYTF. The CDR3 bases are TGTGCCAGCAGCTTAGGCTTGGCGGGGTATGGCTACACCTTC.

This clonotype was seen many times. The chain combines TRBV6-6 with TRBJ1-3; D possibly corresponds to TRBD1 (5 bases). CDR1 is MNHNY, CDR2 SVGAGI, per germline (reference sequence). V was clipped by 4 bases and J by 0 bases, with 13 bases between them. CDR3 length: 16 residues. In nucleotides, the CDR3 is TGTGCCAGCAGTTCCCCGGACATGAACTCTGGAAACACCATATATTTT. It codes for CASSSPDMNSGNTIYF.

This rearrangement joins TRBV15 to TRBJ2-3; 8 nucleotides agree with TRBD2. V was pared by 0 bases and J by 14 bases, with 7 bases of the junction left unmatched. Germline V lookup: CDR1 LNHNV, CDR2 YYDKDF (reference sequence). CDR3 length: 13 amino acids. CDR3 protein: CATSRDGITSGYF. The CDR3 region has the DNA TGTGCCACCAGCAGAGATGGCATTACTAGCGGGTATTTT.

The chain joins TRBV7-3 to TRBJ1-1; D uncertain. Germline V CDR1 and CDR2: SGHTA, FQGTGA. V was clipped by 4 bases and J by 3 bases, with 9 bases between them. The CDR3 sequence is 13 residues long. The CDR3 nucleotides read TGTGCCAGCAGCTCACAGTTCGACACTGAAGCTTTCTTT. This encodes CASSSQFDTEAFF.

The V call is TRBV19, the J call TRBJ1-5, with D tentatively TRBD1 (5 bases). The ends were cut back, 8 bases at V and 11 bases at J, with 19 bases in the middle. CDR1 and CDR2 (germline): LNHDA, SQIVND (reference sequence). CDR3 length: 13 amino acids. The CDR3 region is CASATAQQETQHF. The CDR3 region has the DNA TGTGCCAGTGCGACAGCGCAACAAGAGACCCAGCATTTT. The complete variable domain, with remaining parts taken from reference TRBV19 and TRBJ1-5, reads DGGITQSPKYLFRKEGQNVTLSCEQNLNHDAMYWYRQDPGQGLRLIYYSQIVNDFQKGDIAEGYSVSREKKESFPLTVTSAQKNPTAFYLCASATAQQETQHFGDGTRLSIL.

The chain's CDR3 is CASSTGGTISYEQYF. CDR3 nucleotides: TGTGCCAGCAGCACCGGGGGGACGATTTCCTACGAGCAGTACTTC. The genes are TRBV7-9 and TRBJ2-7; TRBD2 agrees at 7 bases. The length of the CDR3 is 15 residues. V gave up 5 bases and J gave up 1 base; unmatched junction bases: 8. Germline loops: CDR1 SEHNR, CDR2 FQNEAQ (reference sequence). The full variable domain, completed using reference TRBV7-9 and TRBJ2-7, is DTGVSQNPRHKITKRGQNVTFRCDPISEHNRLYWYRQTLGQGPEFLTYFQNEAQLEKSRLLSDRFSAERPKGSFSTLEIQRTEQGDSAMYLCASSTGGTISYEQYFGPGTRLTVT.

This clonotype was observed a few times. V usage is TRBV6-1 and J usage is TRBJ2-7; 7 bases match TRBD1. With 6 bases clipped from V and 3 bases from J, the junction kept 5 bases outside the gene matches. The CDR3 is made up of 13 amino acids. CDR1 MNHNS and CDR2 SASEGT come from the germline V gene. CDR3 region: CASSEQGFYEQYF. CDR3 coding DNA: TGTGCCAGCAGCGAACAGGGGTTCTACGAGCAGTACTTC.